Following are 18 T cell receptor beta chains from one sample sequenced in a study of vaccination effects on CD4 cells after COVID-19. The assay was immunoSEQ multiplex PCR, and TCRdb's table has in-frame clones only and misses some. The table lists about 40,000 clones, approximately 70% of them singletons. Having been cultured for 10 days, the cells underwent CD4+ T cell isolation. Participants were given two doses of BNT162b2 or mRNA-1273 vaccine. Their specific antigens are unknown. The sample in question was CD4+ T cells from PBMCs cultured without peptide, obtained after COVID-19 vaccination. The receptors stem from a human donor who received a COVID-19 vaccine.

This clone has a handful of counts. The chain carries TRBV7-9 and TRBJ1-6; D gene unclear. Deletions cut 4 bases from V and 7 bases from J, with 8 bases between. This CDR3 is built from 13 residues. Germline CDR1 reads SEHNR; CDR2 reads FQNEAQ (reference sequence). DNA for the CDR3: TGTGCCAGCAGCTATGATGGAAATTCACCCCTCCACTTT. Translating gives CASSYDGNSPLHF.

This chain uses TRBV20-1 with TRBJ1-1; D ambiguous. This CDR3 comprises 13 residues. From germline, CDR1 is DFQATT and CDR2 SNEGSKA (reference sequence). V was shortened by 3 bases and J by 0 bases, with 8 bases between the two germline ends. CDR3 loop: CSASVALNTEAFF. CDR3 nucleotides: TGCAGTGCTAGTGTGGCCCTGAACACTGAAGCTTTCTTT.

V gene TRBV27 combines with J gene TRBJ2-7; no reliable D call. Trimming cost V 0 bases and J 4 bases, with 10 bases left between them. The CDR3 totals 14 residues. Germline lookup yields CDR1 MNHEY and CDR2 SMNVEV (reference sequence). The chain's CDR3 is CASSLSNRLYEQYF. The CDR3 DNA is TGTGCCAGCAGTTTATCGAACAGACTTTACGAGCAGTACTTC.

This chain connects TRBV2 to TRBJ2-5; 7 nucleotides align to TRBD1. The ends lost 6 bases at V and 1 base at J; junction bases unmatched: 2. CDR1 and CDR2 from the germline V gene are SNHLY and FYNNEI. CDR3 length equals 13 residues. The CDR3: CASRQGTQETQYF. CDR3 nucleotides: TGTGCCAGCAGACAGGGGACCCAAGAGACCCAGTACTTC.

This clone appeared once. V gene TRBV5-8 combines with J gene TRBJ2-3; 7 bases align to TRBD1. The CDR3 has 16 amino acids. The germline CDR1 and CDR2 sequences are SGHTS and YDEGEE. V trimming: 0 bases; J trimming: 3 bases; junction bases outside the gene matches: 7. This CDR3 reads CASSLEAGGRTDTQYF. As DNA, the CDR3 is TGTGCCAGCAGCTTGGAGGCAGGGGGAAGGACAGATACGCAGTATTTT.

This chain connects TRBV11-3 to TRBJ2-2; D might be TRBD1 or TRBD2, each matching 5 bases. Germline assignment: CDR1 SGHNT and CDR2 YENEEA. The CDR3 loop spans 18 amino acids. The V end was cut by 0 bases, the J end by 1 base, with 15 bases between. The DNA for the CDR3 is TGTGCCAGCAGCTTAGATCGATGGGGGATAGAGAACACCGGGGAGCTGTTTTTT. Encoded protein: CASSLDRWGIENTGELFF.

The chain couples TRBV5-4 to TRBJ2-1, with 9 bases aligning to TRBD2. Germline V gene lookup returns CDR1 SGHNT and CDR2 YYREEE (reference sequence). The CDR3 sequence is 16 residues long. The V and J ends lost 0 bases and 7 bases, in that order; junction bases with no gene match: 8. CDR3 region: CASSLVVAGGRNEQFF. The CDR3 nucleotides are TGTGCCAGCAGCTTGGTAGTGGCGGGGGGGCGAAATGAGCAGTTCTTC.

The chain couples TRBV5-5 to TRBJ1-6; D is unresolved. Trimming cost V 2 bases and J 8 bases, with 11 bases left between them. Germline V gene data show CDR1 as SGHKS and CDR2 as YYEKEE (reference sequence). This CDR3 region has 14 residues. Here the CDR3 reads CASSLTGEDSPLHF. CDR3 in DNA: TGTGCCAGCAGCTTAACTGGTGAGGATTCACCCCTCCACTTT.

V gene TRBV7-9 combines with J gene TRBJ1-2; 8 positions agree with TRBD1. Germline assignment: CDR1 SEHNR and CDR2 FQNEAQ (reference sequence). V was pared by 7 bases and J by 5 bases, with 9 bases of the junction left unmatched. There are 14 residues in the CDR3. The CDR3 protein is CASILFGTGYGYTF. CDR3 DNA: TGTGCCAGCATCCTCTTCGGGACAGGATATGGCTACACCTTC.

This chain links TRBV25-1 with TRBJ1-1; 7 bases fit TRBD1. Germline V gives CDR1 MGHDK, CDR2 SYGVNS. Trimming at V came to 5 bases and at J to 4 bases, leaving 7 bases not matched to a gene. The CDR3 loop spans 14 amino acids. This CDR3 reads CASSQTGFVTEAFF. In nucleotides, the CDR3 is TGTGCCAGCAGTCAGACAGGGTTCGTCACTGAAGCTTTCTTT.

The gene calls are TRBV5-1 and TRBJ2-5; no clear D gene. The CDR3 length is 14 residues. Germline V gene sequence: CDR1 SGHRS, CDR2 YFSETQ. Trimming removed 0 bases at V and 0 bases at J, with 6 bases between. CDR3 nucleotides: TGCGCCAGCAGCTTGGGCGTGTACCAAGAGACCCAGTACTTC. Translating it yields CASSLGVYQETQYF.

The count of this clone is one. The rearrangement joins TRBV19 to TRBJ2-1; D possibly corresponds to TRBD2 (6 bases). The V gene's germline CDR1 is LNHDA and CDR2 SQIVND (reference sequence). The V end lost 7 bases, the J end lost 5 bases, and 18 bases lay between the germline ends. The CDR3 is made up of 15 amino acids. CDR3 coding DNA: TGTGCCAGTACGGGAGCGGGCGGGGTCCACAATGAGCAGTTCTTC. This encodes CASTGAGGVHNEQFF.

The CDR3 here is CASKGGSNTGELFF. CDR3 bases: TGCGCCAGCAAGGGAGGGTCGAACACCGGGGAGCTGTTTTTT. The chain joins TRBV10-1 to TRBJ2-2, with TRBD2 matching over 7 bases. In germline, CDR1 is WNHNN, CDR2 SYGVQD (reference sequence). The CDR3 loop spans 14 amino acids. V shed 7 bases, J shed 0 bases, and the junction held 2 bases outside the gene matches.

This chain uses TRBV6-6 with TRBJ2-1, with TRBD2 matching 8 bases. The junction had 4 bases not matched to a gene; V was cut back by 6 bases and J by 3 bases. The length of the CDR3 is 14 residues. Germline values: CDR1 MNHNY, CDR2 SVGAGI (reference sequence). The CDR3 loop is CASSDRGGYNEQFF. The CDR3 DNA reads as TGTGCCAGCAGCGACCGGGGGGGCTACAATGAGCAGTTCTTC.

The chain is built from TRBV18 and TRBJ2-6; 9 bases are shared with TRBD1. Germline V gene data show CDR1 as KGHSH and CDR2 as LQKENI. The V and J ends lost 1 base and 2 bases, in that order; junction bases with no gene match: 9. This CDR3 is 19 amino acids long. The CDR3 DNA sequence: TGTGCCAGCTCACCACGGGCGACAGGGGGGGCCACTGGGGCCAACGTCCTGACTTTC. It codes for CASSPRATGGATGANVLTF.

This clone was detected only once. The chain links TRBV11-3 to TRBJ2-3; 9 positions match TRBD2. The CDR3 consists of 20 residues. V trimming: 5 bases; J trimming: 2 bases; junction bases outside the gene matches: 20. Germline CDR1 is SGHNT and CDR2 is YENEEA. Here the CDR3 reads CASSDGTARFSGRSTDTQYF. DNA of the CDR3: TGTGCCAGCAGCGATGGGACAGCCCGGTTCAGCGGGAGGTCCACAGATACGCAGTATTTT.

The V call is TRBV29-1, the J call TRBJ1-5; the D gene is possibly TRBD1 (6 bases). CDR1 is SQVTM and CDR2 is ANQGSEA in the germline V gene. V was shortened by 4 bases and J by 3 bases, with 7 bases between the two germline ends. The CDR3 has 12 amino acids. The CDR3 region is CSVAGANQPQHF. The CDR3 DNA sequence: TGCAGCGTTGCAGGGGCCAATCAGCCCCAGCATTTT.

V gene TRBV11-2 combines with J gene TRBJ2-2; possibly TRBD1 for D (6 bases). V was trimmed by 2 bases and J by 6 bases, leaving 13 bases between them. In germline, CDR1 is SGHAT, CDR2 FQNNGV. CDR3 length: 15 amino acids. The chain's CDR3 is CASSLIQGRAGELFF. The CDR3 region has the DNA TGTGCCAGCAGCTTAATACAGGGACGAGCCGGGGAGCTGTTTTTT.